Listed below are T cell receptor beta chains from one sample, sequenced in a study of OX40 agonist ivuxolimab in advanced cancers. The data were produced by immunoSEQ multiplex PCR, yet TCRdb's version contains in-frame clones alone and is incomplete. Here the sample spans roughly 56,000 clones, over 80% being singletons. The input for sequencing was CD4+ or CD8+ T cells sorted from blood, taken in a trial of the OX40 agonist ivuxolimab. The receptor source for this set is an adult with an advanced solid tumor such as melanoma, head and neck, liver or kidney cancer. CDR3s leave out the opening cysteine and the closing phenylalanine or tryptophan. Each record gives: J gene, V gene, clone size, CDR3 protein. The size entry is marked missing in some rows and otherwise reads once, few, many or a size class.

j_gene: TRBJ1-4
v_gene: TRBV5-1
abundance: .
CDR3aa: ASSLGRGGAVEKLF

j_gene: TRBJ1-5
v_gene: TRBV5-6
abundance: .
CDR3aa: ASSPGNQPQH

j_gene: TRBJ1-2
v_gene: TRBV7-8
abundance: .
CDR3aa: ASSLASGRGNYGYT

j_gene: TRBJ2-5
v_gene: TRBV5-1
abundance: .
CDR3aa: ASSFPSVETQY

j_gene: TRBJ1-3
v_gene: TRBV7-6
abundance: .
CDR3aa: ASSLQGATGNTIY

j_gene: TRBJ1-2
v_gene: TRBV7-2
abundance: .
CDR3aa: ASTGAGANYGYT

j_gene: TRBJ1-4
v_gene: TRBV19
abundance: .
CDR3aa: ASSILTARTNEKLF

j_gene: TRBJ2-1
v_gene: TRBV11-3
abundance: .
CDR3aa: ASSYLSGDNEQF

j_gene: TRBJ1-3
v_gene: TRBV6-1
abundance: .
CDR3aa: ASSELGWTGNTIY

j_gene: TRBJ2-3
v_gene: TRBV18
abundance: .
CDR3aa: ASSPPATDTQY

j_gene: TRBJ1-6
v_gene: TRBV11-2
abundance: .
CDR3aa: ASSLRQGGSSYNSPLH

j_gene: TRBJ1-5
v_gene: TRBV4-2
abundance: few
CDR3aa: ASSQDLGAGNQPQH

j_gene: TRBJ2-5
v_gene: TRBV6-1
abundance: .
CDR3aa: ASSWTAQETQY

j_gene: TRBJ2-1
v_gene: TRBV11-3
abundance: .
CDR3aa: ASSSTDTEQF

j_gene: TRBJ1-2
v_gene: TRBV6-4
abundance: .
CDR3aa: ASSARTGGGYT

j_gene: TRBJ1-4
v_gene: TRBV7-2
abundance: .
CDR3aa: ASSLGPANEKLF

j_gene: TRBJ2-5
v_gene: TRBV14
abundance: once
CDR3aa: ASSQNFDPQETQY

j_gene: TRBJ2-1
v_gene: TRBV6-1
abundance: .
CDR3aa: ASRGDYYNEQF

j_gene: TRBJ2-2
v_gene: TRBV7-2
abundance: .
CDR3aa: ASSLSRSGTGELF

j_gene: TRBJ2-2
v_gene: TRBV27
abundance: .
CDR3aa: ASRIANTGELF

j_gene: TRBJ2-7
v_gene: TRBV7-8
abundance: .
CDR3aa: ASSLDRGQYEQY

j_gene: TRBJ2-7
v_gene: TRBV19
abundance: .
CDR3aa: ASRTQGYGTYEQY

j_gene: TRBJ1-1
v_gene: TRBV7-3
abundance: .
CDR3aa: ASSRQQNTEAF

j_gene: TRBJ1-1
v_gene: TRBV18
abundance: .
CDR3aa: ASSPSTGSGLTTEAF

j_gene: TRBJ2-5
v_gene: TRBV4-1
abundance: .
CDR3aa: ASSQVGLAVSGEAQY

j_gene: TRBJ1-2
v_gene: TRBV7-9
abundance: .
CDR3aa: ASSSQTDYGYT

j_gene: TRBJ2-7
v_gene: TRBV5-1
abundance: once
CDR3aa: ASSSSSSGTYEQY

j_gene: TRBJ2-7
v_gene: TRBV7-2
abundance: .
CDR3aa: ASSPVVGTGGEQY

j_gene: TRBJ2-7
v_gene: TRBV19
abundance: few
CDR3aa: ASSTDRGFSHEQY

j_gene: TRBJ2-3
v_gene: TRBV5-1
abundance: .
CDR3aa: ASSLGSGIDTQY

j_gene: TRBJ2-3
v_gene: TRBV28
abundance: .
CDR3aa: AGSDGGGSTDTQY

j_gene: TRBJ2-7
v_gene: TRBV27
abundance: .
CDR3aa: ASSLSGTETYEQY

j_gene: TRBJ1-1
v_gene: TRBV30
abundance: .
CDR3aa: AWSPGWGTEAF

j_gene: TRBJ1-2
v_gene: TRBV7-9
abundance: .
CDR3aa: ASSFRGTPGGYGYT

j_gene: TRBJ1-2
v_gene: TRBV19
abundance: few
CDR3aa: ASSRGQGNGYT

j_gene: TRBJ2-3
v_gene: TRBV6-1
abundance: .
CDR3aa: ASSLAGGTDTQY

j_gene: TRBJ1-1
v_gene: TRBV6-6
abundance: .
CDR3aa: ASNNQGRNTEAF

j_gene: TRBJ1-4
v_gene: TRBV11-2
abundance: .
CDR3aa: ASSLGQGDEKLF

j_gene: TRBJ1-5
v_gene: TRBV10-1
abundance: .
CDR3aa: ASSDGDSCCNQPQH

j_gene: TRBJ2-1
v_gene: TRBV19
abundance: .
CDR3aa: ASSTRGVYNEQF

j_gene: TRBJ1-5
v_gene: TRBV28
abundance: .
CDR3aa: ASSLSRQPQH

j_gene: TRBJ2-1
v_gene: TRBV16
abundance: .
CDR3aa: ASSLLGGHEQF

j_gene: TRBJ1-2
v_gene: TRBV7-2
abundance: once
CDR3aa: ASSTGQRGGYT

j_gene: TRBJ2-5
v_gene: TRBV18
abundance: .
CDR3aa: ASSPLSDQETQY

j_gene: TRBJ2-3
v_gene: TRBV7-3
abundance: .
CDR3aa: ASSLRGPDTQY

j_gene: TRBJ1-5
v_gene: TRBV28
abundance: .
CDR3aa: ASWSTGGVQPQH

j_gene: TRBJ2-1
v_gene: TRBV4-2
abundance: .
CDR3aa: ASSQDGLGTSGDNEQF

j_gene: TRBJ2-7
v_gene: TRBV4-1
abundance: .
CDR3aa: ASSQDPNWTGGNEQY

j_gene: TRBJ2-3
v_gene: TRBV6-1
abundance: .
CDR3aa: ASSEQGASTDTQY